The 5 T cell receptor beta chains below come from one sample, sequenced in a study of circulating CD8 cells and anti-PD-1 response in melanoma (dated by TCRdb to about 2020). Sequencer: NextSeq 500. The QIAseq Immune Repertoire RNA Library Kit, Human TCR Panel was used to prepare TCR libraries from around 16 ng of total RNA. The public reads were reprocessed in TCRdb via fastp at Q25 and MiXCR, keeping in-frame beta chains. For every CDR3 protein sequence, its rows merge into one entry that carries the most common genes and DNA. This sample holds a few hundred distinct CDR3 sequences; approximately 9.7% were observed only once. The top ten clones comprise 17% of the sample. Using a BD FACSAria II cell sorter, four subsets defined by PD-1 and/or TIGIT were sorted from live CD3+CD8+TCRalphabeta+ cells. Here the sequenced sample was CD8+ T cells from PBMCs, taken at baseline or after one month of anti-PD-1 therapy (not recorded which). These receptor sequences come from a human donor with melanoma.

In this sample, this clonotype is medium-sized. The CDR3 nucleotides are TGTGCCAGTACCCCCACAGGGCTGGGACAGCCCCAGCATTTT. It encodes CASTPTGLGQPQHF. The V gene is TRBV19, the J gene TRBJ1-5; tentatively, D is TRBD1 (6 bases). The germline V gene encodes CDR1 LNHDA and CDR2 SQIVND (reference sequence). This CDR3 has 14 residues. The germline V and J ends were trimmed by 7 bases and 7 bases, with 17 bases remaining between them.

By share of the sample, this clonotype is large. The chain recombines TRBV4-2 with TRBJ2-1, with TRBD2 as a possible D gene (6 bases). Germline V gene sequence: CDR1 LGHNA, CDR2 YNFKEQ. This CDR3 region has 16 residues. The V and J ends lost 4 bases and 5 bases respectively, with 18 bases between them. CDR3 amino acids: CASSPAPSELHNEQFF. In DNA form, the CDR3 reads TGTGCCAGCAGCCCGGCCCCTAGCGAACTACACAATGAGCAGTTCTTC.

CDR3: CASNHEGWDTEAFF. For the CDR3, the DNA is TGTGCCAGCAATCACGAGGGCTGGGACACTGAAGCTTTCTTT. The chain uses TRBV2 and TRBJ1-1; D is unresolved. This CDR3 has 14 residues. Deletions cut 7 bases from V and 3 bases from J, with 15 bases between. Germline lookup yields CDR1 SNHLY and CDR2 FYNNEI.

In its sample, this clonotype is large. The chain combines TRBV2 with TRBJ2-7; tentatively, D is TRBD2 (6 bases). V lost 6 bases, J lost 5 bases, and 14 bases lay in between. Per germline, CDR1 SNHLY and CDR2 FYNNEI. There are 13 residues in the CDR3. CDR3 sequence: CASSAGGGNEQYF. The DNA of the CDR3 is TGTGCCAGCAGCGCTGGTGGGGGGAACGAGCAGTACTTC.

Within the sample, this clonotype is large. J is TRBJ2-1 and V is TRBV2; D ambiguous. Trimming shortened V by 5 bases and J by 7 bases, and 15 bases separated the two germline ends. Germline V gene lookup returns CDR1 SNHLY and CDR2 FYNNEI. The CDR3 consists of 14 residues. In DNA form, the CDR3 reads TGTGCCAGCAGTCACACCACAGAGAGGAATGAGCAGTTCTTC. Amino acid sequence: CASSHTTERNEQFF.